The 12 T cell receptor beta chains in this list originate from one sample, sequenced in a study of T cell responses to AZD1222 COVID-19 vaccine. The repertoire was sequenced with immunoSEQ multiplex PCR; TCRdb's copy has only in-frame clones and lacks some. Of 120,000 or so clones in the sample, around 84% were seen once. Source: peripheral blood, taken 28 days after the second AZD1222 dose. The receptors derive from an adult who received the AZD1222 COVID-19 vaccine.

This chain links TRBV9 with TRBJ2-1; unclear D gene. CDR3 length: 14 amino acids. Germline loops: CDR1 SGDLS, CDR2 YYNGEE. V was shortened by 0 bases and J by 3 bases, with 7 bases between the two germline ends. CDR3 sequence reads: CASSVDSGYNEQFF. The CDR3 DNA reads as TGTGCCAGCAGCGTAGACTCCGGCTACAATGAGCAGTTCTTC.

This chain joins TRBV19 and TRBJ1-5; TRBD1 aligns across 11 bases. This CDR3 is 16 amino acids long. Germline trimming cut 5 bases from V and 2 bases from J; bases unmatched to any gene: 5. The germline gives CDR1 LNHDA, CDR2 SQIVND (reference sequence). As DNA, the CDR3 is TGTGCCAGTAGTCAGGACAGGGGGCGCCGCAATCAGCCCCAGCATTTT. This gives the protein CASSQDRGRRNQPQHF.

There are many counts of this clone. The gene calls are TRBV5-1 and TRBJ1-1; D uncertain. This CDR3 has 15 amino acids. V was shortened by 1 base and J by 1 base, with 11 bases between the two germline ends. The germline V gene has CDR1 SGHRS and CDR2 YFSETQ. The CDR3 DNA sequence: TGCGCCAGCAGCTTGTCAGGAGAGGGGAACACTGAAGCTTTCTTT. It encodes CASSLSGEGNTEAFF.

V usage is TRBV19 and J usage is TRBJ2-2; D gene uncertain. This CDR3 region has 15 residues. CDR1 LNHDA and CDR2 SQIVND come from the germline V gene (reference sequence). V was trimmed by 0 bases and J by 4 bases, leaving 9 bases between them. CDR3 sequence reads: CASSIDRLGTGELFF. For the CDR3, the DNA is TGTGCCAGTAGTATAGATCGCTTGGGCACCGGGGAGCTGTTTTTT.

J is TRBJ2-3 and V is TRBV27; 8 nucleotides agree with TRBD2. The ends lost 1 base at V and 1 base at J; junction bases unmatched: 4. The CDR3 covers 16 residues. Germline CDR1 MNHEY, CDR2 SMNVEV (reference sequence). The DNA for the CDR3 is TGTGCCAGCAGTTTATTCCGGGAGGGCGGCACAGATACGCAGTATTTT. The encoded protein is CASSLFREGGTDTQYF.

This sequence joins TRBV4-1 and TRBJ2-1; 10 bases are shared with TRBD2. Trimming cost V 0 bases and J 6 bases; bases outside gene matches: 14. Germline V lookup: CDR1 MGHRA, CDR2 YSYEKL. This CDR3 is built from 19 residues. The CDR3, as DNA: TGCGCCAGCAGCCAAGAAGAACCCCCCCTAGCGGGAGAATCCAATGAGCAGTTCTTC. It is translated as CASSQEEPPLAGESNEQFF.

On this clone: The sample contains more than one DNA sequence encoding this CDR3. The rearrangement uses TRBV7-9 and TRBJ2-2; TRBD1 might be the D (5 bases). The CDR3 spans 13 residues. Germline V gene sequence: CDR1 SEHNR, CDR2 FQNEAQ (reference sequence). V dropped 4 bases and J dropped 4 bases, with 7 bases sitting between them. CDR3 residues: CASSSTVTGELFF. The CDR3 DNA reads TGTGCCAGCAGCTCGACAGTCACCGGGGAGCTGTTTTTT.

V is TRBV2 and J is TRBJ1-1; D ambiguous. The V gene's germline CDR1 is SNHLY and CDR2 FYNNEI. Trimming took 4 bases from V and 2 from J, leaving 5 bases between them. The CDR3 sequence is 12 residues long. The CDR3 bases are TGTGCCAGCAGTGTTTCAAACACTGAAGCTTTCTTT. Amino acid sequence: CASSVSNTEAFF.

The CDR3 region has the DNA TGTGCCAGCAGCAATGAGGGACAGGGTATAGGTCAGCCCCAGCATTTT. Its translation: CASSNEGQGIGQPQHF. The chain carries TRBV2 and TRBJ1-5, with TRBD1 matching over 9 bases. V trimming: 6 bases; J trimming: 6 bases; junction bases outside the gene matches: 12. The length of the CDR3 is 16 residues. Germline loops: CDR1 SNHLY, CDR2 FYNNEI. The entire variable domain, with the rest obtained from reference TRBV2 and TRBJ1-5, is as follows: EPEVTQTPSHQVTQMGQEVILRCVPISNHLYFYWYRQILGQKVEFLVSFYNNEISEKSEIFDDQFSVERPDGSNFTLKIRSTKLEDSAMYFCASSNEGQGIGQPQHFGDGTRLSIL.

V and J are TRBV4-1 and TRBJ2-1; 10 bases agree with TRBD2. The CDR3 consists of 19 residues. Germline lookup yields CDR1 MGHRA and CDR2 YSYEKL. Trimming cost V 0 bases and J 7 bases; bases outside gene matches: 15. The CDR3 is CASSQDILAAGGPGNEQFF. The DNA of the CDR3 is TGCGCCAGCAGCCAAGATATCCTAGCAGCGGGAGGGCCAGGGAATGAGCAGTTCTTC.

This chain connects TRBV13 to TRBJ1-3; no firm D call. Germline CDR1 is PRHDT and CDR2 is FYEKMQ (reference sequence). Deletions cut 1 base from V and 7 bases from J, with 14 bases between. The CDR3 has 15 residues. CDR3 in DNA: TGTGCCAGCAGCTTAGAAGGTTTTACAAGTAACACCATATATTTT. As protein: CASSLEGFTSNTIYF.

This chain joins TRBV6-4 and TRBJ2-1, with 12 bases aligning to TRBD2. The CDR3 extends over 16 amino acids. With V trimmed by 2 bases and J by 5 bases, 4 bases remained unmatched. CDR1 and CDR2 from the germline V gene are MRHNA and SNTAGT. CDR3 nucleotide sequence: TGTGCCAGCAGTGACGGGACTAGCGGGTACAACAATGAGCAGTTCTTC. Encoded protein: CASSDGTSGYNNEQFF.